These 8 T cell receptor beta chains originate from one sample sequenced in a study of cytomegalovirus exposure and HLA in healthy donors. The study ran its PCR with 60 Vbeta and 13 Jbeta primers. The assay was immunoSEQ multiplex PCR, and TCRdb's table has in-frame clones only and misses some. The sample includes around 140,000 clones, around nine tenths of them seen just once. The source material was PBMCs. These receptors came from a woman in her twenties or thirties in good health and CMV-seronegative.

The CDR3 nucleotides read TGTGCCAGCAGCTATTTAGCGGGATTGGGCACAGATACGCAGTATTTT. It translates to CASSYLAGLGTDTQYF. The rearrangement links TRBV11-1 to TRBJ2-3; TRBD2 matches at 8 bases. The CDR3 consists of 16 residues. CDR1 and CDR2 from the germline V gene are SGHAT and FQDESV (reference sequence). The trim removed 4 bases at V and 1 base at J, leaving 7 bases unmatched. The full variable domain, in which reference TRBV11-1 and TRBJ2-3 provide the parts outside the CDR3, is EAEVAQSPRYKITEKSQAVAFWCDPISGHATLYWYRQILGQGPELLVQFQDESVVDDSQLPKDRFSAERLKGVDSTLKIQPAELGDSAMYLCASSYLAGLGTDTQYFGPGTRLTVL.

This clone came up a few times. The CDR3 DNA sequence: TGTGCCAGCAGCGTAGCTTCACAGGGTAGGGAAAAACTGTTTTTT. It specifies CASSVASQGREKLFF. The genes are TRBV9 and TRBJ1-4; maybe TRBD1 (6 bases). Trimming took off 0 bases at V and 8 bases at J, with 14 bases between the two ends. Germline V gives CDR1 SGDLS, CDR2 YYNGEE. This CDR3 comprises 15 residues.

The CDR3 protein is CATSRVGAGRDTEAFF. DNA for the CDR3: TGTGCCACCAGCAGAGTGGGGGCAGGACGGGACACTGAAGCTTTCTTT. The chain employs TRBV15 and TRBJ1-1; D might be TRBD1 (6 bases). Germline V gene sequence: CDR1 LNHNV, CDR2 YYDKDF (reference sequence). The V end was cut by 1 base, the J end by 3 bases, with 15 bases between. The CDR3 is 16 residues long. The variable domain in full, with the rest retrieved from reference TRBV15 and TRBJ1-1, is DAMVIQNPRYQVTQFGKPVTLSCSQTLNHNVMYWYQQKSSQAPKLLFHYYDKDFNNEADTPDNFQSRRPNTSFCFLDIRSPGLGDTAMYLCATSRVGAGRDTEAFFGQGTRLTVV.

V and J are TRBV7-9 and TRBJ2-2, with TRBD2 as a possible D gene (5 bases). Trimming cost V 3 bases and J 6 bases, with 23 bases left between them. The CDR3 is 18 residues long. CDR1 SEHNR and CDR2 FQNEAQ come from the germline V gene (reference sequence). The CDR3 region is CASSFRELTKRNAGELFF. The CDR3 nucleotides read TGTGCCAGCAGCTTCCGGGAATTGACAAAAAGAAATGCCGGGGAGCTGTTTTTT.

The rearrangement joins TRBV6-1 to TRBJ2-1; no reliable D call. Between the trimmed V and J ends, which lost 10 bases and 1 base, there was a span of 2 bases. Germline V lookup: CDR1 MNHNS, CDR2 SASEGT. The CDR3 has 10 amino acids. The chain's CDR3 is CATSYNEQFF. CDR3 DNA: TGTGCCACTTCCTACAATGAGCAGTTCTTC.

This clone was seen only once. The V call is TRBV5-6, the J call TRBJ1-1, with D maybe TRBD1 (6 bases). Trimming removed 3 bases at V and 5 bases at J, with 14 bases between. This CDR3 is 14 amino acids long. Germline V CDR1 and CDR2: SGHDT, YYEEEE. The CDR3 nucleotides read TGTGCCAGCAGCTCGGACAGCGAGGGGACTGAAGCTTTCTTT. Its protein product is CASSSDSEGTEAFF.

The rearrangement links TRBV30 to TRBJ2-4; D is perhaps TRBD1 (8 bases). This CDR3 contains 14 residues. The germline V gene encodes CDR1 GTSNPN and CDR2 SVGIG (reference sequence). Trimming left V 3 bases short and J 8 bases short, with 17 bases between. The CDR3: CAWSRGDRMDIQYF. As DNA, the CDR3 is TGTGCCTGGAGCCGGGGGGACAGGATGGACATTCAGTACTTC.

CDR3 loop: CASSQVGPLSGNTIYF. The CDR3 nucleotides are TGCGCCAGCAGCCAAGTTGGGCCCCTCTCTGGAAACACCATATATTTT. This sequence joins TRBV4-1 and TRBJ1-3; D uncertain. The CDR3 consists of 16 residues. V lost 1 base, J lost 0 bases, and 10 bases lay in between. The germline V gene encodes CDR1 MGHRA and CDR2 YSYEKL.